This record concerns one T cell receptor beta chain sequence. This record belongs to a study of blood T cell repertoires in COVID-19. Overall study context: The United States, Italy and Spain supplied acute and convalescent COVID-19 samples.

Assay used: immunoSEQ multiplex PCR; TCRdb lists only in-frame clones, some missing. This sample has 93,000 or so clones, with roughly nine tenths found just once. Trimming stripped 3 bases from V and 5 bases from J, with 10 bases between. The CDR3 consists of 14 residues. CDR1 LGHDT and CDR2 YNNKEL come from the germline V gene (reference sequence). The sequencing sample was made of peripheral blood. The sequence was collected from a woman aged 55-70 years with acute or convalescent COVID-19. The chain recombines TRBV3-1 (or the pseudogene TRBV3-2) with TRBJ1-4, with a tentative D call TRBD1 (5 bases). CDR3 sequence: CASSQRSGNEKLFF. CDR3 DNA sequence: TGTGCCAGCAGCCAGAGGTCAGGGAATGAAAAACTGTTTTTT.